A single sample is the source of the 12 T cell receptor beta chains below, sequenced in a study of T cell repertoires in cytomegalovirus infection. These receptors have no identified antigens. Each CDR3 protein gets one entry after TCRdb re-called the reads with MiXCR. Here the sample spans around 300,000 distinct CDR3 sequences, approximately 22% being singletons. Sequencing was performed on cultured PBMCs, taken from culture after CMV antigen stimulation. These receptors were collected from a human donor in good health (CMV status not recorded). Some clones in this sample may be carry-over from other donors' samples.

The sample holds many counts of this clonotype. The chain employs TRBV7-9 and TRBJ2-5; the match to TRBD2 covers 9 bases. With V trimmed by 3 bases and J by 2 bases, 7 bases remained unmatched. CDR3 size: 16 residues. Germline-derived CDR1 and CDR2 are SEHNR and FQNEAQ (reference sequence). The CDR3 region has the DNA TGTGCCAGCAGCTTGTCGGCGGGAGGGCCGCAAGAGACCCAGTACTTC. It translates to CASSLSAGGPQETQYF.

The chain couples TRBV28 to TRBJ2-4, with D tentatively TRBD1 or TRBD2 (5 bases each). This CDR3 has 17 amino acids. Germline V lookup: CDR1 MDHEN, CDR2 SYDVKM. Trimming removed 2 bases at V and 0 bases at J, with 14 bases between. The CDR3 loop is CASSLASGTLAKNIQYF. The CDR3 bases are TGTGCCAGCAGTTTAGCTTCAGGGACCCTAGCCAAAAACATTCAGTACTTC.

The CDR3 DNA is TGTGCCAGCAGTTTCCCTCCGACTAGCGGCTACGAGCAGTACTTC. Translation: CASSFPPTSGYEQYF. V is TRBV12-3 or TRBV12-4 and J is TRBJ2-7; TRBD2 matches at 9 bases. V lost 3 bases, J lost 3 bases, and 6 bases stayed unmatched. This CDR3 has 15 amino acids.

This clonotype was recorded a few times. CDR3 DNA sequence: TGTGCCAGCAGGGGCCGACAAGATGAAAAACTGTTTTTT. Protein product: CASRGRQDEKLFF. This rearrangement joins TRBV2 to TRBJ1-4; D gene ambiguous. Germline values: CDR1 SNHLY, CDR2 FYNNEI. The V gene lost 6 bases and the J gene lost 6 bases, with 11 bases spanning the gap. This CDR3 has 13 amino acids.

The table lists this clonotype with a few counts. The rearrangement joins TRBV12-3 or TRBV12-4 to TRBJ2-3; TRBD2 matches 10 bases. J gave up 5 bases and V 4 bases, and 6 bases lay outside the gene matches. CDR3 size: 15 residues. In DNA, the CDR3 is TGTGCCAGCAGTTATACTAGCGGGATTCGAGATACGCAGTATTTT. This sequence encodes CASSYTSGIRDTQYF.

This clonotype has at least ten counts. The chain employs TRBV7-2 and TRBJ1-2; D unresolved. The CDR3 covers 14 residues. The germline gives CDR1 SGHTA, CDR2 FQGNSA. Deletions cut 3 bases from V and 4 bases from J, with 12 bases between. CDR3 in DNA: TGTGCCAGCAGCTTGGGCGGTACGATCTATGGCTACACCTTC. It translates to CASSLGGTIYGYTF.

This clonotype was seen once. The V and J genes are TRBV10-3 and TRBJ2-5; a possible D gene is TRBD2 (5 bases). CDR3 size: 15 residues. From germline, CDR1 is ENHRY and CDR2 SYGVKD. With 0 bases removed from V and 5 bases from J, the gap between germline ends came to 13 bases. The CDR3 DNA is TGTGCCATCAGTGAGTCGAAGGGAGCCGTGGAGACCCAGTACTTC. It specifies CAISESKGAVETQYF.

This rearrangement joins TRBV7-2 to TRBJ1-2; 8 bases agree with TRBD1. After removal of 1 base from V and 1 base from J, the junction contained 11 bases not matched to a gene. The CDR3 sequence is 18 residues long. Germline CDR1 is SGHTA and CDR2 is FQGNSA. The CDR3 nucleotides read TGTGCCAGCAGCTTAGTAGCCCGCACAGGGGGAGATAACTATGGCTACACCTTC. Residues: CASSLVARTGGDNYGYTF.

The chain employs TRBV5-1 and TRBJ2-3; 15 nucleotides line up with TRBD2. Germline CDR1 and CDR2: SGHRS and YFSETQ. Trimming cost V 4 bases and J 6 bases; bases outside gene matches: 6. This CDR3 spans 16 amino acids. CDR3 DNA sequence: TGCGCCAGCAGCCTCGGGACTAGCGGGAGGTTGGATACGCAGTATTTT. Protein product: CASSLGTSGRLDTQYF.

This clonotype was found many times. The chain recombines TRBV6-1 with TRBJ2-7; unclear D gene. Germline V lookup: CDR1 MNHNS, CDR2 SASEGT. The CDR3 is 11 amino acids. Between the trimmed V and J ends, which lost 2 bases and 5 bases, there was a span of 4 bases. The CDR3 bases are TGTGCCAGCAGTGAACGAAACGAGCAGTACGTC. Its translation: CASSERNEQYV.

This clonotype was counted a few times. For the CDR3, the DNA is TGTGCCAGCAGCGTAGGGGACGGAACAAAATCCTACGAGCAGTACTTC. Its translation is CASSVGDGTKSYEQYF. The chain is built from TRBV11-2 and TRBJ2-7; TRBD1 or TRBD2 may be the D gene (5 bases each). Trimming took 5 bases from V and 1 from J, leaving 18 bases between them. Germline CDR1 is SGHAT and CDR2 is FQNNGV. The CDR3 runs 16 residues.

This clonotype was recorded at least ten times. The chain recombines TRBV7-2 with TRBJ1-6; tentative D call: TRBD1 (6 bases). The length of the CDR3 is 15 residues. Trimming stripped 5 bases from V and 7 bases from J, with 15 bases between. CDR1 and CDR2 from the germline V gene are SGHTA and FQGNSA. The CDR3 sequence: CASSPMRGGNSPLHF. The CDR3 DNA follows: TGTGCCAGCAGCCCGATGAGAGGGGGAAATTCACCCCTCCACTTT.